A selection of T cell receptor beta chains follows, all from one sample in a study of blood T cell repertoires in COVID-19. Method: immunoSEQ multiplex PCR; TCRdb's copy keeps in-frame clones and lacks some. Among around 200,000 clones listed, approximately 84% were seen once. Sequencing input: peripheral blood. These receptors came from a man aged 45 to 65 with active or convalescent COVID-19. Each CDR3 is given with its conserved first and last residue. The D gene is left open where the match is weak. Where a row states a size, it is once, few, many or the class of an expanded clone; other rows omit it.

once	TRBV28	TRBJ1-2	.	TGTGCCAGCAGTTTATTAACGGGACTCGGCTACACCTTC	CASSLLTGLGYTF
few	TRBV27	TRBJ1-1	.	TGTGCCAGCAGTTCCCCTCAGTTCGAGGGTGACGAAGCTTTCTTT	CASSSPQFEGDEAFF
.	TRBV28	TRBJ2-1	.	TGTGCCACCGAGTCCCCGGGGAGATACAATGAGCAGTTCTTC	CATESPGRYNEQFF
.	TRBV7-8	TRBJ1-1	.	TGTGCCAGCAGCCCTGACACAGTGAACACTGAAGCTTTCTTT	CASSPDTVNTEAFF
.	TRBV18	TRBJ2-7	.	TGTGCCAGCTCACCACCAGACAGCTACGAGCAGTACTTC	CASSPPDSYEQYF
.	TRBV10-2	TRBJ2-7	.	TGCGCCAGCAGTGAGGGGCCACTCTACGAGCAGTACTTC	CASSEGPLYEQYF
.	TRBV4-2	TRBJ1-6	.	TGTGCCAGCAGCCGTTCAGGGTACGATTCACCCCTCCACTTT	CASSRSGYDSPLHF
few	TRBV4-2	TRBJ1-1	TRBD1	TGTGCCAGCAGCCAAGATAGGGGGCAGAGCACTGAAGCTTTCTTT	CASSQDRGQSTEAFF
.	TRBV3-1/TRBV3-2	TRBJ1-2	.	TGTGCCAGCAGCCAAGGGACAGTGGCTAACTTC	CASSQGTVANF
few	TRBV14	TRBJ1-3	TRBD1	TGTGCCAGCAGCCAAACAACAGGGGGGTCTGGAAACACCATATATTTT	CASSQTTGGSGNTIYF
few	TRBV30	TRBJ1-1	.	TGTGCCGCGAACGGGGGTATGGCTGAAGCTTTCTTT	CAANGGMAEAFF
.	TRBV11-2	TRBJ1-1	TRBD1	TGTGCCAGCACCAGAACAGGACAGGGGTTAATTGGCACTGAAGCTTTCTTT	CASTRTGQGLIGTEAFF
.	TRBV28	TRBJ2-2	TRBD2	TGTGCCAGCGGACTAGCGGGGGACACCGGGGAGCTGTTTTTT	CASGLAGDTGELFF
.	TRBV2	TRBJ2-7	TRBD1	TGTGCCAGCAGTGATGGACCAGGGGGCTACGAGCAGTACTTC	CASSDGPGGYEQYF
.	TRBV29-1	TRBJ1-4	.	TGCAGCGCGGGCAGAGCTAATGAAAAACTGTTTTTT	CSAGRANEKLFF
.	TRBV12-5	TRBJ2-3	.	TGTGCTAGTGGTTCCCCGGGGAGCGCAGATGGTACGCAGTATTTT	CASGSPGSADGTQYF
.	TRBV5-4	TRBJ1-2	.	TGTGCCAGCAGCGGGCCGACCGATACTTCGGCTGGCTACACCTTC	CASSGPTDTSAGYTF
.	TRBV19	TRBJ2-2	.	TGTGCCAGTACCGGGACATCGAACACCGGGGAGCTGTTTTTT	CASTGTSNTGELFF
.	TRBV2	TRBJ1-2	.	TGTGCCAGCAGTGAAGGCTCAGGGGTAATTTATGGCTACACCTTC	CASSEGSGVIYGYTF
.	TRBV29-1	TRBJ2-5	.	TGCAGCGGGCTCCTGTTCCAAGAGACCCAGTACTTC	CSGLLFQETQYF
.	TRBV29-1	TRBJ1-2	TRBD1	TGCAGCGTTGCCGACAGGGTGAATGGCTACACCTTC	CSVADRVNGYTF
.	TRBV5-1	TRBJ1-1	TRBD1	TGCGCCAGCAGCTGGGACAGTCTGAACACTGAAGCTTTCTTT	CASSWDSLNTEAFF
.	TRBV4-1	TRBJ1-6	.	TGCGCCAGCAGCCAAGATAGGCAGGGAACGGGTAATTCACCCCTCCACTTT	CASSQDRQGTGNSPLHF
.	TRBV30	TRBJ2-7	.	TGTGCCGGAAGGGGGTCCTACGAGCAGTACTTC	CAGRGSYEQYF
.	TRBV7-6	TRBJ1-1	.	TGTGCCAGCAGCTTAGTTCCCTCAGGTGGGGCAGGGTCGGAAGCTTTCTTT	CASSLVPSGGAGSEAFF
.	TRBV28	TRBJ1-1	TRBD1	TGTGCCAGCACCCCAGGACAGGGTTTAGAAGCTTTCTTT	CASTPGQGLEAFF
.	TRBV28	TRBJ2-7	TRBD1	TGTGCCAGCAGATTAGACAGGGACTACGAGCAGTACTTC	CASRLDRDYEQYF
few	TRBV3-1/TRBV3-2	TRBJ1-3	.	TGTGCCAGCAGCCAAGATACAGGGTTAAACACCATATATTTT	CASSQDTGLNTIYF
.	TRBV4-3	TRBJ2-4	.	TGCGCCAGCAGCCAACAGGCCGTAGGGGGGGGAACCAAAAACATTCAGTACTTC	CASSQQAVGGGTKNIQYF
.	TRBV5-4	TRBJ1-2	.	TGTGCCAGCAGCTCCCAGGCCCCCGGGGCGGGATATGGCTACACCTTC	CASSSQAPGAGYGYTF
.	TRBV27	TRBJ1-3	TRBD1	TGTGCCAGCAGTCCCTCAGGGGGCGGAAACACCATATATTTT	CASSPSGGGNTIYF
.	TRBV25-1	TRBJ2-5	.	TGTGCCAGCAGTGGGGCGGGTCTTGAGACCCAGTACTTC	CASSGAGLETQYF
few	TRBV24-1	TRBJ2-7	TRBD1	TGTGCCACCAGTGATCCGGGACAGGGGGCGCGGGAGCAGTACTTC	CATSDPGQGAREQYF
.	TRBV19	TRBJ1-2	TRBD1	TGTGCCAGTAGTTCCACCCGACAGGGCAGGAGGTTAAACTATGGCTACACCTTC	CASSSTRQGRRLNYGYTF
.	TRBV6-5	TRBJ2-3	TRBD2	TGTGCCAGCAGTCCAGCGGGGAGGGGAGATACGCAGTATTTT	CASSPAGRGDTQYF
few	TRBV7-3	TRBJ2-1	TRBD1	TGTGCCAGCAGCACACGGGACAGGTCGAATGAGCAGTTCTTC	CASSTRDRSNEQFF
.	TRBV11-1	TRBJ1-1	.	TGTGCCAGCAGCCGCGAAACCCCGGGGACTGAAGCTTTCTTT	CASSRETPGTEAFF
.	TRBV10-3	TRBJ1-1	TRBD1	TGTGCCATCAGCCCGGGACAGGGATTGAACACTGAAGCTTTCTTT	CAISPGQGLNTEAFF
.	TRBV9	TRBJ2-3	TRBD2	TGTGCCAGCAGCAGCCGACTAGCGGGACACACAGATACGCAGTATTTT	CASSSRLAGHTDTQYF
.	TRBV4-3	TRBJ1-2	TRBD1	TGCGCCAGCAGCCAAGATGGGGACAGCCCCTATGGCTACACCTTC	CASSQDGDSPYGYTF
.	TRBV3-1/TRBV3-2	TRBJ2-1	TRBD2	TGTGCCAGCAGCCTCAGAAGCGGGGCCCATAACTCCTACAATGAGCAGTTCTTC	CASSLRSGAHNSYNEQFF
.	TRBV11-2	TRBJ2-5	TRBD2	TGTGCCAGCAGCCTCTTTGGGGGGGGGAACGGAGAGACCCAGTACTTC	CASSLFGGGNGETQYF